These 21 T cell receptor beta chains share one sample of origin, sequenced in a study of blood T cell repertoires in COVID-19. This table comes from immunoSEQ multiplex PCR, and its TCRdb copy is limited to in-frame clones, with some not included. The table has about 350,000 clones, roughly 89% seen once. Sequences were obtained from peripheral blood. These receptors came from a woman aged 60-70 years with COVID-19, enrolled during active disease.

The V and J genes are TRBV5-4 and TRBJ2-5, with 9 bases that match TRBD1. CDR1 and CDR2 (germline): SGHNT, YYREEE (reference sequence). V was pared by 5 bases and J by 3 bases, with 11 bases of the junction left unmatched. This CDR3 spans 16 amino acids. This CDR3 is CASSFGDREEEETQYF. CDR3 DNA sequence: TGTGCCAGCAGTTTTGGGGACAGGGAGGAAGAAGAGACCCAGTACTTC. Together with reference TRBV5-4 and TRBJ2-5, the CDR3 gives the full variable domain: ETGVTQSPTHLIKTRGQQVTLRCSSQSGHNTVSWYQQALGQGPQFIFQYYREEENGRGNFPPRFSGLQFPNYSSELNVNALELDDSALYLCASSFGDREEEETQYFGPGTRLLVL.

V usage is TRBV4-2 and J usage is TRBJ1-2; the D gene is possibly TRBD1 (6 bases). The CDR3 is 16 amino acids. Germline CDR1 is LGHNA and CDR2 is YNFKEQ. V gave up 0 bases and J gave up 4 bases, with 15 bases separating them. CDR3 bases: TGTGCCAGCAGCCAAGATTCCACAGGGCCTAGCTATGGCTACACCTTC. Translating it yields CASSQDSTGPSYGYTF.

This chain links TRBV19 with TRBJ1-2, with 7 bases fitting TRBD1. The CDR3 totals 14 residues. The J segment lost 9 bases and the V segment lost 5 bases, leaving 12 bases of the junction unmatched. Germline V gives CDR1 LNHDA, CDR2 SQIVND (reference sequence). The CDR3 coding sequence is TGTGCCAGTAGTCCCCGACAGGGAAGTAGAAGCTACACCTTC. Protein sequence: CASSPRQGSRSYTF.

This clone was detected a few times. V usage is TRBV3-1 (or the pseudogene TRBV3-2) and J usage is TRBJ1-4; possibly TRBD1 for D (6 bases). Trimming shortened V by 0 bases and J by 8 bases, and 13 bases separated the two germline ends. The CDR3 is made up of 15 amino acids. From germline, CDR1 is LGHDT and CDR2 YNNKEL (reference sequence). The CDR3, as DNA: TGTGCCAGCAGCCAAGATTGGGGGGGCCGGGAAAAACTGTTTTTT. It translates to CASSQDWGGREKLFF.

The gene calls are TRBV7-8 and TRBJ2-7, with TRBD1 matching over 7 bases. Losses at the gene ends were 5 bases for V and 5 bases for J; bases not matched to a gene: 6. This CDR3 comprises 13 residues. CDR1 and CDR2 (germline): SGHVS, FQNEAQ. Here the CDR3 reads CASSTGTVDEQYF. The CDR3 nucleotides read TGTGCCAGCAGCACCGGGACAGTAGACGAGCAGTACTTC.

This chain uses TRBV18 with TRBJ2-7; TRBD1 matches at 12 bases. Germline lookup yields CDR1 KGHSH and CDR2 LQKENI. After removal of 9 bases from V and 5 bases from J, the junction contained 17 bases not matched to a gene. The CDR3 sequence is 17 residues long. The CDR3 sequence is CARYSESFWDRGHEQYF. The CDR3 DNA is TGTGCCAGATACTCAGAATCGTTTTGGGACAGGGGGCACGAGCAGTACTTC.

The chain uses TRBV20-1 and TRBJ2-7; TRBD2 aligns across 7 bases. V shed 3 bases, J shed 7 bases, and the junction held 3 bases outside the gene matches. CDR1 DFQATT and CDR2 SNEGSKA come from the germline V gene (reference sequence). The length of the CDR3 is 11 residues. The DNA for the CDR3 is TGCAGTGCTAGGGGTAGCGGGGAGCAGTACTTC. It specifies CSARGSGEQYF.

The chain combines TRBV5-1 with TRBJ1-3; D might be TRBD1 (5 bases). The CDR3 extends over 13 amino acids. Trimming shortened V by 1 base and J by 8 bases, and 10 bases separated the two germline ends. Germline V lookup: CDR1 SGHRS, CDR2 YFSETQ. The CDR3 DNA follows: TGCGCCAGCAGCTTGAGCAGGGAACACACCATATATTTT. Amino acid sequence: CASSLSREHTIYF.

The chain couples TRBV6-6 to TRBJ2-1, with D maybe TRBD1 (6 bases). CDR1 is MNHNY, CDR2 SVGAGI, per germline (reference sequence). The length of the CDR3 is 15 residues. V lost 0 bases, J lost 2 bases, and 8 bases lay in between. The CDR3 loop reads CASSYSGHTYNEQFF. The CDR3 nucleotides read TGTGCCAGCAGTTACTCGGGACATACCTACAATGAGCAGTTCTTC.

The rearrangement uses TRBV6-1 and TRBJ1-1; D is undetermined. This CDR3 is built from 15 residues. Trimming removed 0 bases at V and 1 base at J, with 9 bases between. Germline V gene data show CDR1 as MNHNS and CDR2 as SASEGT. The DNA for the CDR3 is TGTGCCAGCAGTGAAGCGGGCCTCGGGAACACTGAAGCTTTCTTT. Translated: CASSEAGLGNTEAFF.

The chain carries TRBV5-4 and TRBJ2-7; weak D call: TRBD2 (6 bases). The ends were cut back, 0 bases at V and 0 bases at J, with 10 bases in the middle. Per the germline V gene, CDR1 is SGHNT and CDR2 is YYREEE (reference sequence). This CDR3 comprises 15 residues. The CDR3 DNA reads TGTGCCAGCAGCTTGGGAGGGACTCTCTCCTACGAGCAGTACTTC. As protein: CASSLGGTLSYEQYF.

V and J are TRBV5-4 and TRBJ2-2; D is possibly TRBD2 (6 bases). The CDR3 runs to 14 residues. Per the germline V gene, CDR1 is SGHNT and CDR2 is YYREEE (reference sequence). V lost 0 bases and J lost 5, with 8 bases in between. In nucleotides, the CDR3 is TGTGCCAGCAGCTTGGCGGGGGTAACCGGGGAGCTGTTTTTT. Translating gives CASSLAGVTGELFF.

The genes are TRBV20-1 and TRBJ2-1; tentatively, D is TRBD2 (5 bases). V dropped 3 bases and J dropped 9 bases, with 12 bases sitting between them. CDR3 size: 12 residues. Germline V lookup: CDR1 DFQATT, CDR2 SNEGSKA (reference sequence). The CDR3 sequence: CSASHLSGEQFF. The CDR3 nucleotides read TGCAGTGCTAGTCACCTGAGCGGTGAGCAGTTCTTC.

J is TRBJ1-2 and V is TRBV5-1; D might be TRBD1 (5 bases). This CDR3 contains 13 residues. The germline gives CDR1 SGHRS, CDR2 YFSETQ. V was cut by 5 bases and J by 4 bases, with 12 bases left in between. CDR3 sequence: CASRVGPTYGYTF. The CDR3 nucleotides are TGCGCCAGCAGGGTGGGGCCCACCTATGGCTACACCTTC. The whole variable domain, filled in from reference TRBV5-1 and TRBJ1-2, reads KAGVTQTPRYLIKTRGQQVTLSCSPISGHRSVSWYQQTPGQGLQFLFEYFSETQRNKGNFPGRFSGRQFSNSRSEMNVSTLELGDSALYLCASRVGPTYGYTFGSGTRLTVV.

This sequence joins TRBV18 and TRBJ1-2, with 7 bases that match TRBD1. Germline CDR1 KGHSH, CDR2 LQKENI. J lost 5 bases, V lost 5 bases, and 11 bases had no gene match. This CDR3 comprises 15 residues. This chain's CDR3 is CASSGDRNDPYGYTF. CDR3 DNA sequence: TGTGCCAGCTCAGGGGACAGAAACGATCCATATGGCTACACCTTC.

The chain employs TRBV19 and TRBJ1-2; 8 nucleotides align to TRBD1. The CDR3 loop spans 14 amino acids. The junction had 6 bases not matched to a gene; V was cut back by 7 bases and J by 2 bases. Germline V CDR1 and CDR2: LNHDA, SQIVND (reference sequence). In DNA, the CDR3 is TGTGCCAGTACGACAGGGGCTCCCAACTATGGCTACACCTTC. Residues: CASTTGAPNYGYTF.

The rearrangement links TRBV2 to TRBJ1-6, with 7 bases matching TRBD1. This CDR3 has 14 residues. The germline V gene has CDR1 SNHLY and CDR2 FYNNEI. With V trimmed by 5 bases and J by 6 bases, 4 bases remained unmatched. The CDR3: CASSPRDSNSPLHF. As DNA, the CDR3 is TGTGCCAGCAGTCCCCGGGACAGTAATTCACCCCTCCACTTT.

CDR3 amino acids: CAWIPSDRGRDGYTF. CDR3 nucleotide sequence: TGTGCCTGGATCCCGTCGGACAGGGGGAGGGATGGCTACACCTTC. This rearrangement joins TRBV30 to TRBJ1-2; 10 bases map to TRBD1. Germline V gene sequence: CDR1 GTSNPN, CDR2 SVGIG (reference sequence). V lost 4 bases, J lost 6 bases, and 11 bases stayed unmatched. The CDR3 runs to 15 residues.

This clone was seen a single time. The chain has TRBV28 and TRBJ2-1; 9 bases fit TRBD2. The CDR3 runs to 15 residues. Germline assignment: CDR1 MDHEN and CDR2 SYDVKM. V gave up 2 bases and J gave up 5 bases; unmatched junction bases: 4. CDR3 in amino acids: CASSLGGGGNNEQFF. CDR3 coding DNA: TGTGCCAGCAGTTTAGGCGGGGGGGGCAACAATGAGCAGTTCTTC.

The CDR3 DNA reads TGCGCCAGCAGCCAAGACACCCGGGACAGGGGAAATTCACCCCTCCACTTT. It encodes CASSQDTRDRGNSPLHF. The chain recombines TRBV4-1 with TRBJ1-6; 10 bases are shared with TRBD1. The CDR3 spans 17 residues. In germline, CDR1 is MGHRA, CDR2 YSYEKL. The J segment lost 7 bases and the V segment lost 0 bases, leaving 6 bases of the junction unmatched.

J is TRBJ1-2 and V is TRBV19, with 8 bases aligning to TRBD1. Germline assignment: CDR1 LNHDA and CDR2 SQIVND (reference sequence). The CDR3 extends over 15 amino acids. Trimming at V came to 1 base and at J to 1 base, leaving 2 bases not matched to a gene. In DNA form, the CDR3 reads TGTGCCAGTAGTATAGCCGGGACAGGTAACTATGGCTACACCTTC. As protein: CASSIAGTGNYGYTF. The full variable domain, in which reference TRBV19 and TRBJ1-2 provide the parts outside the CDR3, is DGGITQSPKYLFRKEGQNVTLSCEQNLNHDAMYWYRQDPGQGLRLIYYSQIVNDFQKGDIAEGYSVSREKKESFPLTVTSAQKNPTAFYLCASSIAGTGNYGYTFGSGTRLTVV.